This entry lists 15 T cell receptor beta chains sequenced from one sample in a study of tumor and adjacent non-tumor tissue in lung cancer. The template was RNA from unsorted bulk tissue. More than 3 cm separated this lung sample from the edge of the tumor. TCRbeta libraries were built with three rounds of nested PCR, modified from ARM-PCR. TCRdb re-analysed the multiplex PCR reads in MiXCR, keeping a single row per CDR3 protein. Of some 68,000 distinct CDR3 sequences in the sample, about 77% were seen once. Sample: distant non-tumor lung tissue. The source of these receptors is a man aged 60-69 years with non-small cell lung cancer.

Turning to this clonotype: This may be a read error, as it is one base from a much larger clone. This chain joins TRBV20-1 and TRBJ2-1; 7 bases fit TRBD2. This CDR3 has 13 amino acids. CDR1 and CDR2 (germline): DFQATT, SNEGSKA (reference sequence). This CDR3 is CSARGGAYSEQFF. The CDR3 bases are TGCAGTGCTAGGGGAGGGGCCTACAGTGAGCAGTTCTTC.

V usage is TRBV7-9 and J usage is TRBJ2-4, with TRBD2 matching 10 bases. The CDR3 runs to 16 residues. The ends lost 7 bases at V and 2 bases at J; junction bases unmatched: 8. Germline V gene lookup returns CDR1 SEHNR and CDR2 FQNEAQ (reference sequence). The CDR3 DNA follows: TGTGCCAGCAACCCAACTAGCGGGGAAACCAAAAACATTCAGTACTTC. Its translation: CASNPTSGETKNIQYF.

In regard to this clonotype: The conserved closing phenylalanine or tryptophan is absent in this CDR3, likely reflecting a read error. CDR3 protein: CAIGPKGRTEAFL. DNA of the CDR3: TGTGCCATCGGCCCCAAGGGGAGGACTGAAGCTTTCTTA. The chain recombines TRBV11-2 with TRBJ1-1; tentatively, D is TRBD1 (5 bases). Trimming pared 10 bases from V and 5 bases from J, leaving 17 bases between. The germline V gene has CDR1 SGHAT and CDR2 FQNNGV. The CDR3 is 13 amino acids.

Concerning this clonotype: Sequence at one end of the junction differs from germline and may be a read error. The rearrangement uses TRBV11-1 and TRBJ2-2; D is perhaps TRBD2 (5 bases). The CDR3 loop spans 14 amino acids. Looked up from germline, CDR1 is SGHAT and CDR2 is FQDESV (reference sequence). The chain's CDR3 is CANSNTSGTGELLF. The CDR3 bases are TGCGCCAACAGCAATACTAGTGGCACCGGGGAGCTGCTTTTC. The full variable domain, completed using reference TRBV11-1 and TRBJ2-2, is EAEVAQSPRYKITEKSQAVAFWCDPISGHATLYWYRQILGQGPELLVQFQDESVVDDSQLPKDRFSAERLKGVDSTLKIQPAELGDSAMYLCANSNTSGTGELLFGEGSRLTVL.

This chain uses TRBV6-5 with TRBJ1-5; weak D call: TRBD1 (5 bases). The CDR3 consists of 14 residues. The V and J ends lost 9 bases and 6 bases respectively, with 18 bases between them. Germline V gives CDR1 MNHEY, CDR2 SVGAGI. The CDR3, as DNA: TGTGCCAGGAGACGACTTCAGGGAGGTCAGCCCCAGCATTTT. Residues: CARRRLQGGQPQHF.

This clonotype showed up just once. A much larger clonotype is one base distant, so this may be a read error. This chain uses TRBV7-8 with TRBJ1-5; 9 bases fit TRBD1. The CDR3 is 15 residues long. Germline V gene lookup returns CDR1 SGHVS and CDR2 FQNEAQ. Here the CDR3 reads CASSRTGEYNLPQHF. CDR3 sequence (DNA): TGTGCCAGCAGCAGGACAGGGGAATACAATCTGCCCCAGCATTTT.

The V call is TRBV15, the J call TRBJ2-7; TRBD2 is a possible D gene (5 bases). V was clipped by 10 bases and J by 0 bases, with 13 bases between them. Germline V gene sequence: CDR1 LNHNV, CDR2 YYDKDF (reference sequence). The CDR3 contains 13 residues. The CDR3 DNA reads TGTGCCAGGGGAGACTCCCTCTCCTACGAGCAGTACTTC. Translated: CARGDSLSYEQYF.

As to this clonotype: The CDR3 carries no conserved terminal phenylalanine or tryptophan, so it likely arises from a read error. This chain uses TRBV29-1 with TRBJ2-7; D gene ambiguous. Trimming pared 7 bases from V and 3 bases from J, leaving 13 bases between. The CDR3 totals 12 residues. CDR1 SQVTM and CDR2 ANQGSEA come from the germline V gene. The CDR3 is CSAADNFYEQYL. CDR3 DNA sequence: TGCAGCGCTGCCGACAACTTCTACGAGCAGTACCTC.

The CDR3 DNA is TGTGCCAGCAGTCAAACAAAGGGGTCTGGAAACACCATATATTTT. Translation: CASSQTKGSGNTIYF. The rearrangement joins TRBV4-2 to TRBJ1-3, with D possibly being TRBD1 (5 bases). Between the trimmed V and J ends, which lost 6 bases and 1 base, there was a span of 13 bases. This CDR3 is 15 amino acids long. Germline V gives CDR1 LGHNA, CDR2 YNFKEQ.

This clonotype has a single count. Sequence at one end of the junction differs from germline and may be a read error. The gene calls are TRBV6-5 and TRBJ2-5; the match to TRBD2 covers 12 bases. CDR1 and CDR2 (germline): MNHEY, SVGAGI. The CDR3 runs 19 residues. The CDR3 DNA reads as TGTGGCAGCAGCCATGGGAAACTAGCGGGAGGTGCCTACCAAGAGACCCAGTACTTC. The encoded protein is CGSSHGKLAGGAYQETQYF.

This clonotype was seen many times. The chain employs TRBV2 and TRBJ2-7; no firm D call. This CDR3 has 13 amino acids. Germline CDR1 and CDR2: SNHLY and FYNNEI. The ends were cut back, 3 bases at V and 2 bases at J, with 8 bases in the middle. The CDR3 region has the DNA TGTGCCAGCAGTGAGGGCAGCCCCTACGAGCAGTACTTC. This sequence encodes CASSEGSPYEQYF.

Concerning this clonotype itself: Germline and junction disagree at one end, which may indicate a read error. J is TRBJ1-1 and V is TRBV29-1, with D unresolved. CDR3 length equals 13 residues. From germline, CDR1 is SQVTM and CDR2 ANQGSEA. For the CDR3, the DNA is TGTAGCGTTGGTGAAGGGAAGAACACTAAAGCTTTCTTT. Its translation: CSVGEGKNTKAFF.

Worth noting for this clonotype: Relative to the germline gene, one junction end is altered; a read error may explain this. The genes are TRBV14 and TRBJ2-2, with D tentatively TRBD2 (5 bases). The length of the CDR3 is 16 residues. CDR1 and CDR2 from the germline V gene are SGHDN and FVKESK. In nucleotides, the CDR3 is TGTGCCAGCAGCCAAGATCAGGATCTTTTCGCCGGGGAGCTGCTTTTT. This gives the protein CASSQDQDLFAGELLF.

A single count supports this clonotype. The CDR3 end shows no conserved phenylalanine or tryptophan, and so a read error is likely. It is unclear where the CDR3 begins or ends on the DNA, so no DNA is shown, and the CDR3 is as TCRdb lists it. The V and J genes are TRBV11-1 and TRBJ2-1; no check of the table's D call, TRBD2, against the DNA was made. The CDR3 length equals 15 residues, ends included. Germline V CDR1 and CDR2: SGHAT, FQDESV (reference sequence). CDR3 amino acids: CASSPARVLDNEQFY.

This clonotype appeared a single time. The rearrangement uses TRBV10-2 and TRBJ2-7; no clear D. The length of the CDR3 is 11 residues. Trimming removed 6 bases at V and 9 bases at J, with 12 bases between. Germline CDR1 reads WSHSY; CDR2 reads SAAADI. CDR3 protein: CASRNGRVQYF. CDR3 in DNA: TGCGCCAGCAGGAACGGTCGAGTGCAGTACTTC.